This paragraph reports one T cell receptor beta chain. Its antigen remains unidentified. Each CD8+ T cell subset was flow-sorted in triplicate, and around 320,000 cells per subset were placed directly into RLT lysis buffer. Naive CD8+ T cells were defined stringently as CD45RO-CCR7+CD27+CD95- to exclude memory contaminants. Peripheral blood mononuclear cells were isolated from buffy coats by standard density gradient centrifugation. Naive CXCR3-negative and CXCR3-positive CD8+ T cells were flow-sorted using a FACSAria III. Total RNA was extracted from sorted cells using an RNeasy Mini Kit. The listed sequencing device is NextSeq 550. The Human TCR Profiling Kit (MiLaboratory) was used to prepare UMI-labeled 5' RACE TRB cDNA libraries. cDNA synthesis used the entire amount of extracted RNA, and PCR amplification then used the entire amount of cDNA produced. Libraries were prepared in parallel with an identical number of PCR cycles. The source study handled its data this way. MIGEC and MiXCR extracted about 50,000 +/- 10,000 unique UMI-labeled TRB cDNA molecules per library, requiring at least two reads per UMI. On average, around 40,000 +/- 10,000 functional in-frame TRB CDR3 nucleotide clonotypes lacking stop codons were found per library. After downsampling to 5000 UMI-labeled TRB molecules per sample, diversity metrics such as normalized Shannon-Wiener and Chao1 were calculated in VDJtools. VDJtools computed clonotype-size-weighted physicochemical properties of the central five CDR3 residues: interaction energy, strength, volume and Kidera factor 4. The reads underwent TCRdb reprocessing, giving one record for each CDR3 protein sequence and no DNA. In this record, the V and J calls reflect TCRdb's handling and not the investigators' own analysis. The sample's own table lists roughly 140,000 distinct CDR3 sequences. The ten largest clones take up about 0.27% of the sample.

This entry comes from a study of CXCR3-negative and CXCR3-positive naive CD8 T cells (dated by TCRdb to the late 2010s). General notes on the study: Approximately 140 million TRB reads were obtained in total, roughly 1.5 +/- 0.3 million reads per library. Data from under 12 donors, pooled across two independent experiments, went into the diversity and physicochemical repertoire analyses. Naive subsets from 5 donors and memory cells from 3 donors were included in the TRBV-TRBJ cluster analysis.

The CDR3 spans 16 residues, from the cysteine through the phenylalanine. A DNA sequence was not provided. Per the germline V gene (reference sequence), DFQATT is the CDR1 and SNEGSKA is the CDR2. Findings and caveats that apply to the study as a whole: TRB CDR3s from CXCR3-positive naive cells showed higher hydrophobicity (lower Kidera factor 4), lower energy, and higher strength and volume indices than CXCR3-negative naive cells. Because surface CD5, which has been linked to self-reactivity in mice, was comparable between naive subsets, TCR interaction strength was also inferred from TRB CDR3 physicochemical properties. Because CXCR3 expression was partially decreased after cryopreservation, freshly isolated PBMCs were used for most assays. Both naive subsets had comparably high repertoire diversity, while memory CD8+ T cells had much lower repertoire diversity. TRBV-TRBJ usage was similar between naive CXCR3-negative and CXCR3-positive cells from the same donor, while memory cells showed distinct patterns.

The sequenced sample was naive CXCR3+ CD8+ T cells from blood. The sample's cell subset or site label, in plain terms: CD45RO-CCR7+CD27+CD95- naive CD8+ T cells expressing CXCR3 (TNR3+). This chain joins TRBV20-1 to TRBJ2-7; checking the TCRdb D call of TRBD2 is not possible without DNA. The source is a human donor in good health. Some clones in this sample may be carry-over from other donors' samples. The CDR3 is CSARDVYLAGLYEQYF.